The entry below gives a single T cell receptor beta chain sequence along with its context. What it recognizes is unknown. The method was immunoSEQ multiplex PCR; TCRdb's version includes in-frame clones alone and lacks a portion of them. The sample carries about 4,600 clones, more than 30% recorded once. This sample was taken from a study of sequential checkpoint blockade in melanoma. Findings and caveats of the study: Response in arm A was associated with pretreatment TIL clonality.

Treatment indicated: randomized to nivolumab then ipilimumab (arm A) or the reverse (arm B). The CDR3 has 14 amino acids. V lost 5 bases to trimming and J lost 1 base, with 10 bases between them. Germline values: CDR1 SGHVS, CDR2 FNYEAQ. This sequence originates from a human donor with melanoma. J is TRBJ2-3 and V is TRBV7-6; D call uncertain. The input for sequencing was tumor tissue (inferred from file names), taken from a patient given nivolumab and ipilimumab in sequence. In nucleotides, the CDR3 is TGTGCCAGCAGCAAGGCCGGACGCACAGATACGCAGTATTTT. As protein: CASSKAGRTDTQYF.